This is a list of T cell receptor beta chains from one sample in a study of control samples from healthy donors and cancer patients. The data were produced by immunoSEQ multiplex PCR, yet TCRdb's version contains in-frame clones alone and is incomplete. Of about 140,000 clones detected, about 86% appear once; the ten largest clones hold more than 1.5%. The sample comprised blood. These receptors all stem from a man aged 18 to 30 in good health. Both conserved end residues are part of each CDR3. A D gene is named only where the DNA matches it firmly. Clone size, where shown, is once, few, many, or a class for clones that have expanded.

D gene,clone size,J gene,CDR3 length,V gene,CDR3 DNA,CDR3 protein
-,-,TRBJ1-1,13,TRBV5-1,TGCGCCAGCAGCGCGCACGAGGGGACTGAAGCTTTCTTT,CASSAHEGTEAFF
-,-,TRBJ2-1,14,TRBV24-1,TGTGCCACCGGTGACAGCAGCTCCTACAATGAGCAGTTCTTC,CATGDSSSYNEQFF
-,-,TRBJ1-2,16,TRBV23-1,TGCGCCACCACGCCCCGTGGGAACCGCCAAAACTATGGCTACACCTTC,CATTPRGNRQNYGYTF
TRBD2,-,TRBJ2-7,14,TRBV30,TGTGCCTGCGGACTAGCGGGGGGATCCCACGAGCAGTACTTC,CACGLAGGSHEQYF
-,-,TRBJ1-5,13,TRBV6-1,TGTGCCAGCAGTGAAAGGGCGATGAGGGCCCAGCATTTT,CASSERAMRAQHF
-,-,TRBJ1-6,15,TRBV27,TGTGCCAGCAGTTTGATTGAGGGGTCCAATTCACCCCTCCACTTT,CASSLIEGSNSPLHF
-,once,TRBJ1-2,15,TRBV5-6,TGTGCCAGCAGCTTGTGGCAGACTACGAACTATGGCTACACCTTC,CASSLWQTTNYGYTF
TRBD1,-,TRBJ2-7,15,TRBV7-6,TGTGCCAGCAGCCCCGGACAGGGACAATTCTACGAGCAGTACTTC,CASSPGQGQFYEQYF
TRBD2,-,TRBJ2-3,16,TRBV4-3,TGCGCCAGCAGCCTCGGACTAGCGGGGGGCACAGATACGCAGTATTTT,CASSLGLAGGTDTQYF
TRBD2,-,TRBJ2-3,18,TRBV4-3,TGCGCCAGCAGCCAAGCGACTAGCGGGGGGTCTAGCACAGATACGCAGTATTTT,CASSQATSGGSSTDTQYF
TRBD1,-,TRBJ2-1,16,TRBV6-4,TGTGCCAGCAGTGACACCGACAGGGGGCTAGGCAATGAGCAGTTCTTC,CASSDTDRGLGNEQFF
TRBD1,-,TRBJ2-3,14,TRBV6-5,TGTGCCAGCAGTCGGGACAGGGACGCAGATACGCAGTATTTT,CASSRDRDADTQYF
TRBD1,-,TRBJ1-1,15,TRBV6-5,TGTGCCAGCCGGGCCGTTCTGGCAGGGGGAACTGAAGCTTTCTTT,CASRAVLAGGTEAFF
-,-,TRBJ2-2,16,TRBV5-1,TGCGCCAGCAGCTTGGCGACGGGGACGAACACCGGGGAGCTGTTTTTT,CASSLATGTNTGELFF
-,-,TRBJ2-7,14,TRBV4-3,TGCGCCAGCAGCCAAGGGCGGGGCTCCTACGAGCAGTACTTC,CASSQGRGSYEQYF
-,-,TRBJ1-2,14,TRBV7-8,TGTGCCAGCAGCTTATCTACGGGGTCGGCTGGCTACACCTTC,CASSLSTGSAGYTF